What follows describes a single T cell receptor (beta chain). What it binds is unknown. It was the roughly 130-subject validation cohort, separate from the approximately 670-subject first cohort, to which the donors belonged. The data stem from a study of cytomegalovirus exposure and HLA in healthy donors. The overall study: The 110 or so validation repertoires, a later analysis reported, used the same platform as the roughly 610 first-cohort repertoires. Study results and caveats: Overall, about 160 TCR beta chains were annotated as cytomegalovirus-associated. Cytomegalovirus status was reportedly diagnosed by the classifier with high sensitivity and specificity.

Sequencing was performed with immunoSEQ multiplex PCR; in TCRdb, only in-frame clones are kept and a portion is missing. The table shows about 78,000 clones, with 90% to 96% occurring only once. The germline V gene encodes CDR1 MNHEY and CDR2 SVGAGI. V shed 6 bases and J 3 bases; nucleotides not matched to a gene: 5. The CDR3 has 14 residues. This sequence originates from a young man in good health and CMV-seropositive. Material for sequencing was PBMCs. The chain recombines TRBV6-5 with TRBJ2-1; 7 bases are shared with TRBD2. CDR3 sequence reads: CASSSGLDYNEQFF. The CDR3 coding sequence is TGTGCCAGCAGCTCCGGACTAGACTACAATGAGCAGTTCTTC.